The subject of this entry is one T cell receptor (beta chain). Its antigen is currently not known. Nothing much larger sits one base from this clone, and base qualities are not available. The time point label of this sample denotes: individuals recovered from natural SARS-CoV-2 infection. The data were taken from a study of Ad26.COV2.S vaccination and SARS-CoV-2 variants listed by TCRdb under 2021. As for the study more broadly: TCRbeta repertoire sequencing served as the tool for gauging how specific and how broad the SARS-CoV-2-reactive T cell receptors were following Ad26.COV2.S vaccination. A total of approximately 30 samples were included in the TCR-sequenced set, comprising about 20 Ad26.COV2.S vaccine recipients, 5 placebo recipients and 8 SARS-CoV-2 convalescent individuals. Study-level results and caveats: Ad26.COV2.S recipients had higher spike-specific TCR breadth than placebo recipients (P = 0.0014). The authors noted that total T cell responses may have been underestimated by the TCR breadth and depth analyses. Substantial breadth of spike-specific CD8+ and CD4+ T cell responses was reported after vaccination. Vaccine and placebo recipients had comparable non-spike TCR breadth, which fits with the vaccine containing only spike.

V is trimmed back by 3 bases and J by 8 bases, and the junction contains 8 bases that no gene match accounts for. As encoded in the germline V gene, CDR1 is SGDLS while CDR2 is YYNGEE. The CDR3 covers 15 residues, taking in both the cysteine and the phenylalanine. The only DNA kept is the CDR3, 45 bases in frame from the first base. The immunoSEQ Assay was the method used to sequence TCRbeta CDR3 regions. After extraction, genomic DNA underwent amplification by bias-controlled multiplex PCR, followed by high-throughput sequencing. Per the authors' processing: Collapsing and filtering of sequences were performed to quantify the absolute abundance of each unique TCRbeta CDR3 region. Usable DNA was measured by amplifying reference genes present in all nucleated cells, and TCRbeta template counts were normalized to that usable DNA to estimate T cell fraction. Repertoire TCRs were annotated as SARS-CoV-2-specific when V gene, CDR3 amino acid sequence and J gene were exactly matched to a known reactive TCR set. The reference SARS-CoV-2 TCR set was derived from MIRA and filtered for enrichment in COVID-19-positive ImmuneCODE repertoires, a step that removed public or cross-reactive TCRs. Using the MIRA antigens, annotated TCRs were further analysed by specific ORF or by position within an ORF. Depth was the summed frequency of annotated unique rearrangements, while breadth was defined as annotated unique rearrangements over total unique productive rearrangements. Two-sided Wilcoxon rank-sum tests were used to compare TCR breadth between groups. TCRdb retrieved this table from immuneACCESS and kept in-frame rearrangements only. Not all clones are present; in checked studies, unresolved V genes account for under half, and no reason is known for the remainder. V and J calls and clone size are given by that table; D and trimming were obtained from the DNA. For this sample the table gives tens of thousands of clones, of which approximately 82% were detected only once. The ten top clones hold more than 15% of the sample.

The clonotype comes from a human donor who had recovered from COVID-19. The chain links TRBV9 with TRBJ2-1, with 10 junctional bases fitting TRBD2. The specimen comprised peripheral blood, sampled after recovery from COVID-19. The DNA is as follows: TGTGCCAGCAGCGGACCTAGCGGGAGTTTCGATGAGCAGTTCTTC. It encodes CASSGPSGSFDEQFF.